The clone carrying this T cell receptor beta chain was found a few times. What it recognizes is unknown. These data originate in a study of T-cell memory formation after mild COVID-19. Germline V gene data show CDR1 as LNHNV and CDR2 as YYDKDF (reference sequence). The CDR3 runs 16 residues. The ends lost 1 base at V and 3 bases at J; junction bases unmatched: 7. TCRdb re-called the 5' RACE reads with MiXCR, one entry per CDR3 protein. The sample shows approximately 240,000 distinct CDR3 sequences, about a sixth of them seen only once. Study-level findings and limits: For contracting clones, CD4+ ones sat mainly in CM and EM, CD8+ in EMRA. Detection of some responders pre-infection suggested pre-existing cross-reactive memory T cells participated.

The sequence derives from a young man who had mild COVID-19 (a few samples of this study predate the infection). Cell type and time point are not known. The sequenced material came from PBMCs or a T cell subset sorted from them (not recorded which). The gene calls are TRBV15 and TRBJ2-3, with 7 bases matching TRBD2. The CDR3 protein is CATSRAGASGTDTQYF. The CDR3 nucleotides read TGTGCCACCAGCAGAGCCGGGGCTAGCGGAACAGATACGCAGTATTTT.